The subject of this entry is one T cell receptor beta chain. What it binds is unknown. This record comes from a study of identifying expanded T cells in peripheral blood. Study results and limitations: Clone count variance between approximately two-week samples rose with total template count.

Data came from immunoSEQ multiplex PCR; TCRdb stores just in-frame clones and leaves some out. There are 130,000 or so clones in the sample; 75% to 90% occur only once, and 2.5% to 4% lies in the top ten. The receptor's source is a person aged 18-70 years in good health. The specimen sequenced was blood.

The CDR3 bases are TGTGCCAGCAGTGAAGTAGGCAGGGGAAATTCACCCCTCCACTTT. Protein: CASSEVGRGNSPLHF. V and J are TRBV6-1 and TRBJ1-6, with TRBD1 as a possible D gene (6 bases). Trimming pared 1 base from V and 7 bases from J, leaving 11 bases between. From germline, CDR1 is MNHNS and CDR2 SASEGT. The CDR3 has 15 residues.